This T cell receptor beta chain was identified during a study of T cell repertoires in ileal Crohn's disease. Study in general: At surgery, around 36% of patients smoked, with median disease duration 7.9 years. Study-wide findings and caveats: Clonality above 26.8% at surgery always came with endoscopic recurrence.

Sequencing was performed with immunoSEQ multiplex PCR; in TCRdb, only in-frame clones are kept and a portion is missing. The sample shows about 6,400 clones, 75% to 85% of them seen only once. Trimming removed 4 bases from V and 1 base from J, with 11 bases in between. Germline CDR1 is SEHNR and CDR2 is FQNEAQ (reference sequence). The CDR3 is 15 amino acids. About this clone: Its antigen is still unknown.

The receptor was isolated from an adult with Crohn's disease. The sequenced sample consisted of ileal tissue. This rearrangement joins TRBV7-9 to TRBJ2-1; D not certain. CDR3 DNA sequence: TGTGCCAGCAGCTCGCAGACTGGGTCCTACAATGAGCAGTTCTTC. Amino acid sequence: CASSSQTGSYNEQFF.